Sequencing of this T cell receptor beta chain was carried out in a study of T cells in Graves' hyperthyroidism and ophthalmopathy. Those with hyperthyroidism were 18 to 65 years old, newly diagnosed, and ill for under 2 months. This clonotype has more than one count but fewer than ten. Amplification of TCR beta CDR3 regions was performed using RNA transcripts as template. Using the HTBI primer set, a first-round RT-PCR was run on the TCR CDR3. One entry per CDR3 protein results from TCRdb running MiXCR on the multiplex PCR reads. This sample has under 400,000 distinct CDR3 sequences, with about 15% found just once. V lost 0 bases and J lost 1, with 9 bases in between. CDR1 is DFQATT, CDR2 SNEGSKA, per germline (reference sequence). The CDR3 totals 14 residues.

The source of this sequence is a woman between 55 and 75 years old with Graves' hyperthyroidism. Sequenced sample: blood. The V call is TRBV20-1, the J call TRBJ2-5; perhaps TRBD2 as D (5 bases). CDR3: CSARDRGLQETQYF. The DNA for the CDR3 is TGCAGTGCTAGAGATCGCGGACTCCAAGAGACCCAGTACTTC.